Shown below are 16 T cell receptor beta chains from a single sample sequenced in a study of shared clonotypes between healthy human individuals. Only in-frame clones appear in the TCRdb table, and some are missing; sequencing was by immunoSEQ multiplex PCR. The table includes about 1.5 million clones, more than 95% detected once. The specimen was naive CD4+ T cells sorted from blood. Subset meaning: CD45RA+ positively selected. These receptors were obtained from a man aged 25 to 40 in good health.

This chain links TRBV30 with TRBJ1-1; D remains ambiguous. The CDR3 has 14 residues. The germline CDR1 and CDR2 sequences are GTSNPN and SVGIG (reference sequence). Trimming took 0 bases from V and 6 from J, leaving 14 bases between them. The CDR3 DNA sequence: TGTGCCTGGAGTGTACAGCCTTCGAGGGCTGAAGCTTTCTTT. As protein: CAWSVQPSRAEAFF.

This chain links TRBV18 with TRBJ1-1, with 9 bases lining up with TRBD1. CDR1 and CDR2 (germline): KGHSH, LQKENI. Trimming cost V 3 bases and J 0 bases; bases outside gene matches: 8. The CDR3 is made up of 17 amino acids. CDR3 protein: CASSPAAGTGMNTEAFF. The CDR3 bases are TGTGCCAGCTCACCCGCCGCTGGGACAGGGATGAACACTGAAGCTTTCTTT.

The V gene is TRBV18, the J gene TRBJ2-7, with 9 nucleotides matching TRBD1. The V gene's germline CDR1 is KGHSH and CDR2 LQKENI. Trimming cost V 8 bases and J 5 bases; bases outside gene matches: 7. This CDR3 comprises 13 residues. The CDR3 loop reads CASRKDRGDEQYF. The CDR3, as DNA: TGTGCCAGCAGAAAGGACAGGGGAGACGAGCAGTACTTC.

The chain has TRBV7-2 and TRBJ2-7; the D gene is possibly TRBD2 (5 bases). Trimming shortened V by 6 bases and J by 2 bases, and 17 bases separated the two germline ends. This CDR3 is built from 15 residues. Germline lookup yields CDR1 SGHTA and CDR2 FQGNSA. The CDR3 loop is CASSPRRLTPYEQYF. The CDR3, as DNA: TGTGCCAGCAGTCCCAGGAGGCTTACCCCCTACGAGCAGTACTTC.

The V and J genes are TRBV30 and TRBJ2-1; 9 bases are a match to TRBD2. The CDR3 is 19 amino acids. CDR1 is GTSNPN and CDR2 is SVGIG in the germline V gene (reference sequence). V shed 4 bases and J 5 bases; nucleotides not matched to a gene: 21. This CDR3 reads CAWNFRDSGSNEADNEQFF. CDR3 DNA: TGTGCCTGGAACTTCCGGGATAGCGGGAGCAACGAGGCAGACAATGAGCAGTTCTTC.

The V call is TRBV5-4, the J call TRBJ2-5; TRBD2 matches at 7 bases. Per germline, CDR1 SGHNT and CDR2 YYREEE (reference sequence). The trim removed 4 bases at V and 5 bases at J, leaving 11 bases unmatched. The CDR3 is 15 residues long. CDR3 loop: CASSPESVLAETQYF. In DNA form, the CDR3 reads TGTGCCAGCAGCCCCGAAAGTGTACTAGCGGAGACCCAGTACTTC. Full variable domain (rest looked up from reference TRBV5-4 and TRBJ2-5): ETGVTQSPTHLIKTRGQQVTLRCSSQSGHNTVSWYQQALGQGPQFIFQYYREEENGRGNFPPRFSGLQFPNYSSELNVNALELDDSALYLCASSPESVLAETQYFGPGTRLLVL.

The V call is TRBV5-4, the J call TRBJ2-7; no reliable D call. Trimming removed 3 bases at V and 3 bases at J, with 7 bases between. CDR1 and CDR2 (germline): SGHNT, YYREEE (reference sequence). The CDR3 runs to 12 residues. The CDR3 bases are TGTGCCAGCAGCTCCGGAATCTACGAGCAGTACTTC. Its translation: CASSSGIYEQYF.

This chain joins TRBV5-3 and TRBJ1-5; D gene uncertain. TRBV5-3 is known as an ORF, though its function is uncertain. Trimming stripped 2 bases from V and 7 bases from J, with 13 bases between. This CDR3 has 14 amino acids. CDR3 loop: CARSFFHSLQPQHF. The CDR3 DNA reads as TGTGCCAGAAGCTTCTTTCACAGCTTACAGCCCCAGCATTTT.

The chain carries TRBV25-1 and TRBJ2-1, with a weak D call TRBD2 (5 bases). CDR1 MGHDK and CDR2 SYGVNS come from the germline V gene. This CDR3 region has 12 residues. V gave up 10 bases and J gave up 6 bases, with 13 bases separating them. CDR3 DNA: TGTGCCATCGAGAGGGCCTCCAATGAGCAGTTCTTC. This sequence encodes CAIERASNEQFF.

The genes are TRBV14 and TRBJ2-5; D is undetermined. The germline gives CDR1 SGHDN, CDR2 FVKESK. The CDR3 consists of 14 residues. The V end was cut by 4 bases, the J end by 5 bases, with 14 bases between. CDR3 sequence (DNA): TGTGCCAGCAGCCCTGTGGCCAACCCGGAGACCCAGTACTTC. This codes for CASSPVANPETQYF.

This clone was counted a single time. The chain couples TRBV5-4 to TRBJ2-7; 12 bases align to TRBD2. Per the germline V gene, CDR1 is SGHNT and CDR2 is YYREEE (reference sequence). V gave up 4 bases and J gave up 4 bases; unmatched junction bases: 12. The CDR3 covers 17 residues. The CDR3 coding sequence is TGTGCCAGCAGCGTGCGAAAAGGGACTAGCGGGCGATACGAGCAGTACTTC. Translating it yields CASSVRKGTSGRYEQYF.

The chain is built from TRBV2 and TRBJ1-2, with D perhaps matching TRBD1 (6 bases). CDR1 is SNHLY, CDR2 FYNNEI, per germline. V lost 4 bases to trimming and J lost 2 bases, with 8 bases between them. This CDR3 spans 13 amino acids. The CDR3 DNA sequence: TGTGCCAGCAGTGTTGGACAGAACTATGGCTACACCTTC. Its protein product is CASSVGQNYGYTF.

V and J are TRBV18 and TRBJ2-3; unclear D gene. The CDR3 length is 15 residues. Per germline, CDR1 KGHSH and CDR2 LQKENI. V was pared by 3 bases and J by 2 bases, with 12 bases between. Here the CDR3 reads CASSPHNSFTDTQYF. The CDR3 DNA follows: TGTGCCAGCTCACCCCACAACAGCTTCACAGATACGCAGTATTTT.

This clone was seen only once. This sequence joins TRBV15 and TRBJ2-5, with 7 nucleotides matching TRBD2. This CDR3 region has 15 residues. Germline V gene data show CDR1 as LNHNV and CDR2 as YYDKDF (reference sequence). After removal of 0 bases from V and 5 bases from J, the junction contained 6 bases not matched to a gene. The CDR3 here is CATSRDRQGGETQYF. The CDR3 DNA follows: TGTGCCACCAGCAGAGATCGGCAGGGAGGGGAGACCCAGTACTTC. Filled out from reference TRBV15 and TRBJ2-5, the complete variable domain reads DAMVIQNPRYQVTQFGKPVTLSCSQTLNHNVMYWYQQKSSQAPKLLFHYYDKDFNNEADTPDNFQSRRPNTSFCFLDIRSPGLGDTAMYLCATSRDRQGGETQYFGPGTRLLVL.

This clone occurred once. The chain employs TRBV13 and TRBJ1-5; D may be TRBD1 (5 bases). Germline V lookup: CDR1 PRHDT, CDR2 FYEKMQ (reference sequence). This CDR3 spans 13 amino acids. With 3 bases removed from V and 14 bases from J, the gap between germline ends came to 17 bases. The CDR3 sequence: CASSLGPGPEKHF. CDR3 coding DNA: TGTGCCAGCAGCTTGGGGCCGGGACCAGAAAAGCATTTT.

The V gene is TRBV5-6, the J gene TRBJ2-5; D is ambiguous. The V and J ends lost 0 bases and 5 bases respectively, with 11 bases between them. The germline CDR1 and CDR2 sequences are SGHDT and YYEEEE. The CDR3 is 14 residues long. CDR3 DNA: TGTGCCAGCAGCTTGGGGCTCAAAACCGAGACCCAGTACTTC. Residues: CASSLGLKTETQYF.